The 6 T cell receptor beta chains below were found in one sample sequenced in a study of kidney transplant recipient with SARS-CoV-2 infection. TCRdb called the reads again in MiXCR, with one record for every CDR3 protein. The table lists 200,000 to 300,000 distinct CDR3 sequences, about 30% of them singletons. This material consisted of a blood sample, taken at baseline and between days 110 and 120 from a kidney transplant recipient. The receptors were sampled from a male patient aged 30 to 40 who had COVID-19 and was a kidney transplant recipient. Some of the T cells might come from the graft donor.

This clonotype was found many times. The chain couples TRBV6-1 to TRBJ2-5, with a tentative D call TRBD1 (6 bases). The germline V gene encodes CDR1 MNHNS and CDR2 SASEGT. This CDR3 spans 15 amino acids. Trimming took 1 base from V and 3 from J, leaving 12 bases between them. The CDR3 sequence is CASSEGQVFEETQYF. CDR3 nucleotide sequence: TGTGCCAGCAGTGAAGGACAGGTTTTCGAAGAGACCCAGTACTTC.

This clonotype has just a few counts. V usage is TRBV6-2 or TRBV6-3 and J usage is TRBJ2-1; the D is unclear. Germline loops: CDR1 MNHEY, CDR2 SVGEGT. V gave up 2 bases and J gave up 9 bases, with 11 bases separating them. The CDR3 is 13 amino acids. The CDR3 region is CASSYDFTVEQFF. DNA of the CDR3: TGTGCCAGCAGTTACGACTTTACGGTTGAGCAGTTCTTC.

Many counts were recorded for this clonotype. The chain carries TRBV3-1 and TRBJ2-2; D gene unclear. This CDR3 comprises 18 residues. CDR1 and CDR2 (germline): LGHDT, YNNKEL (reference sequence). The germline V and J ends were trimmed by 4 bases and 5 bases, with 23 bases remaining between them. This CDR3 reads CASSPSPPISGLTGELFF. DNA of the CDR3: TGTGCCAGCAGCCCTTCACCTCCCATTTCAGGCTTGACCGGGGAGCTGTTTTTT.

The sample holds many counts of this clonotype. CDR3 amino acids: CASRTGLTNTGELFF. The CDR3 nucleotides read TGTGCCAGCAGGACGGGACTAACTAACACCGGGGAGCTGTTTTTT. V usage is TRBV7-2 and J usage is TRBJ2-2, with 7 bases matching TRBD2. The CDR3 runs 15 residues. Germline assignment: CDR1 SGHTA and CDR2 FQGNSA. The V segment lost 6 bases and the J segment 2 bases; nucleotides outside the gene matches: 6.

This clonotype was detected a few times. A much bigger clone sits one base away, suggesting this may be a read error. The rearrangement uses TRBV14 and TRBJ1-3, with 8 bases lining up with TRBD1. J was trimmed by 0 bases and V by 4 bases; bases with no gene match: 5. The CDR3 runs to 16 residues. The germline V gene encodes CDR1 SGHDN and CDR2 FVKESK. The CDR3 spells CASSRDRFDSGNTIYF. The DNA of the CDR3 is TGTGCCAGCAGCCGGGACAGGTTCGACTCTGGAAACACCATATATTTT.

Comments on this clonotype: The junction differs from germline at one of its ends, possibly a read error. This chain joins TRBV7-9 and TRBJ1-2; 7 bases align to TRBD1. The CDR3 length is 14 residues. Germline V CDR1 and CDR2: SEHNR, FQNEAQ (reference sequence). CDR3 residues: CASSLVGTDNGYTF. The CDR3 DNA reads TGTGCCAGTAGCTTAGTCGGGACAGACAATGGCTACACCTTC.